The 13 T cell receptor beta chains below come from one sample, sequenced in a study of T cell changes during pregnancy in multiple sclerosis. The assay was immunoSEQ multiplex PCR, and TCRdb's table has in-frame clones only and misses some. The sample holds some 57,000 clones; about nine tenths are singletons and the top ten take 0.7% to 0.9%. The sequences come from peripheral blood, collected in the first trimester of pregnancy. These receptors all come from a female donor in good health, enrolled as a control in a pregnancy study.

The rearrangement joins TRBV27 to TRBJ2-2; D possibly corresponds to TRBD2 (5 bases). This CDR3 is 16 amino acids long. CDR1 is MNHEY, CDR2 SMNVEV, per germline (reference sequence). V lost 7 bases, J lost 4 bases, and 19 bases lay in between. CDR3: CASTPDGLAGTGELFF. CDR3 nucleotides: TGTGCCAGCACCCCCGACGGGCTAGCTGGCACCGGGGAGCTGTTTTTT.

The chain couples TRBV4-3 to TRBJ1-2, with 10 bases fitting TRBD1. This CDR3 is 18 amino acids long. The germline V gene has CDR1 LGHNA and CDR2 YSLEER. The ends lost 1 base at V and 7 bases at J; junction bases unmatched: 15. CDR3 nucleotides: TGCGCCAGCAGCCAAGGAAGGGAGACAGGGGGCGCCGGGGGTGGCTACACCTTC. The encoded protein is CASSQGRETGGAGGGYTF.

The chain links TRBV5-1 to TRBJ1-1; D not resolved. V was clipped by 3 bases and J by 6 bases, with 18 bases between them. Germline CDR1 is SGHRS and CDR2 is YFSETQ. This CDR3 spans 15 amino acids. CDR3 in DNA: TGCGCCAGCAGCTGGAGTCGGTGGCTTCACCCTGAAGCTTTCTTT. As protein: CASSWSRWLHPEAFF.

In its sample, this clone was seen a few times. The V call is TRBV2, the J call TRBJ1-6; 7 bases agree with TRBD1. Germline assignment: CDR1 SNHLY and CDR2 FYNNEI. V gave up 6 bases and J gave up 10 bases; unmatched junction bases: 12. The CDR3 loop spans 15 amino acids. The CDR3 is CASRGEQGQRSPLHF. The CDR3 DNA follows: TGTGCCAGCAGGGGGGAACAGGGACAGAGATCACCCCTCCACTTT.

Points on this clone: The sample holds other DNA sequences that translate to the same CDR3. This chain connects TRBV5-4 to TRBJ2-5; a weak D match, TRBD2 (5 bases). Germline loops: CDR1 SGHNT, CDR2 YYREEE (reference sequence). V lost 4 bases, J lost 0 bases, and 7 bases lay in between. CDR3 length equals 13 residues. The CDR3 nucleotides read TGTGCCAGCAGCAAAGCGGACCAAGAGACCCAGTACTTC. It codes for CASSKADQETQYF.

The rearrangement joins TRBV7-9 to TRBJ1-1; D might be TRBD1 (5 bases). V lost 7 bases to trimming and J lost 1 base, with 19 bases between them. CDR1 SEHNR and CDR2 FQNEAQ come from the germline V gene (reference sequence). The CDR3 runs 16 residues. The DNA for the CDR3 is TGTGCCAGCACCCTCCCGGGACTGCAGGGGAACACTGAAGCTTTCTTT. This translates into CASTLPGLQGNTEAFF.

This rearrangement joins TRBV27 to TRBJ2-2; 7 bases match TRBD1. Germline CDR1 is MNHEY and CDR2 is SMNVEV (reference sequence). The J segment lost 5 bases and the V segment lost 4 bases, leaving 7 bases of the junction unmatched. CDR3 size: 15 residues. CDR3 sequence reads: CASSSPGQATGELFF. CDR3 coding DNA: TGTGCCAGCAGTTCGCCCGGACAGGCAACCGGGGAGCTGTTTTTT.

The V and J genes are TRBV4-2 and TRBJ1-5, with 8 bases lining up with TRBD1. The germline V gene has CDR1 LGHNA and CDR2 YNFKEQ. The CDR3 length is 16 residues. V was clipped by 1 base and J by 7 bases; unmatched bases: 9. This CDR3 reads CASSQGGQGANQPQHF. CDR3 coding DNA: TGTGCCAGCAGCCAAGGAGGGCAGGGGGCAAACCAGCCCCAGCATTTT.

CDR3: CAIQTSGTLSTDTQYF. In nucleotides, the CDR3 is TGTGCCATTCAGACTAGCGGAACCCTTAGCACAGATACGCAGTATTTT. J is TRBJ2-3 and V is TRBV10-3; 9 nucleotides align to TRBD2. V trimming: 9 bases; J trimming: 0 bases; junction bases outside the gene matches: 10. Germline CDR1 reads ENHRY; CDR2 reads SYGVKD. The CDR3 totals 16 residues.

This clone was detected only a few times. The CDR3 nucleotides are TGTGCCTGGATATGGACAGGGAATACCGGGGAGCTGTTTTTT. Translated, it gives CAWIWTGNTGELFF. This sequence joins TRBV30 and TRBJ2-2; 8 bases agree with TRBD1. The CDR3 consists of 14 residues. J was trimmed by 5 bases and V by 4 bases; bases with no gene match: 6. Germline values: CDR1 GTSNPN, CDR2 SVGIG (reference sequence).

This chain joins TRBV7-9 and TRBJ1-2; D possibly corresponds to TRBD1 (6 bases). The CDR3 extends over 14 amino acids. Germline values: CDR1 SEHNR, CDR2 FQNEAQ (reference sequence). V was trimmed by 9 bases and J by 4 bases, leaving 18 bases between them. The CDR3 DNA sequence: TGTGCCAGTATACCGGGGGGGCCGGCCTATGGCTACACCTTC. It translates to CASIPGGPAYGYTF.

The rearrangement links TRBV25-1 to TRBJ1-2, with D maybe TRBD1 (6 bases). Trimming removed 3 bases at V and 8 bases at J, with 22 bases between. CDR1 and CDR2 (germline): MGHDK, SYGVNS. This CDR3 region has 16 residues. CDR3 coding DNA: TGTGCCAGCAGTGAGCCTGGTCTGGCAGGGGATTTGGGCTACACCTTC. It specifies CASSEPGLAGDLGYTF.

This clone has only one observation. The V call is TRBV5-1, the J call TRBJ1-1; 11 positions match TRBD1. V lost 4 bases to trimming and J lost 2 bases; unmatched junction nucleotides: 4. Germline CDR1 reads SGHRS; CDR2 reads YFSETQ. This CDR3 region has 15 residues. Here the CDR3 DNA reads TGCGCCAGCAGCCGGGACAGGGGGATTAACACTGAAGCTTTCTTT. This sequence encodes CASSRDRGINTEAFF.